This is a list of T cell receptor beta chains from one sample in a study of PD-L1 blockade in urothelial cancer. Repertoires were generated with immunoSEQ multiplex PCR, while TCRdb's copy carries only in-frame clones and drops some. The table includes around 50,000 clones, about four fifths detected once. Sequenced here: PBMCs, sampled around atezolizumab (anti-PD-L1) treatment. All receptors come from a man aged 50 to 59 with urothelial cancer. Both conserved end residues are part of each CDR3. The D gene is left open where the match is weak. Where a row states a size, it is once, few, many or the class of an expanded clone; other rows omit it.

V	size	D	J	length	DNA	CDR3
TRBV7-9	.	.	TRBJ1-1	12	TGTGCCAGCACCCAGGGGAACACTGAAGCTTTCTTT	CASTQGNTEAFF
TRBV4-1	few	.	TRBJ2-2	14	TGCGCCAGCAGCCAAACACAGGGTACCGGGGAGCTGTTTTTT	CASSQTQGTGELFF
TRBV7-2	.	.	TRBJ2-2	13	TGTGCCAGCAGCCGGGGACTTTCCGGGGAGCTGTTTTTT	CASSRGLSGELFF
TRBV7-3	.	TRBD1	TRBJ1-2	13	TGTGCCAGCAGCGACGGACAGGGGTATGGCTACACCTTC	CASSDGQGYGYTF
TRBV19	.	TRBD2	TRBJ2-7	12	TGTGCCAGTACTAGCGGGAGCTACGAGCAGTACTTC	CASTSGSYEQYF
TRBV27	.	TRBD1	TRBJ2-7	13	TGTGCCAGCAGTAACGGACAGGCCTACGAGCAGTACTTC	CASSNGQAYEQYF
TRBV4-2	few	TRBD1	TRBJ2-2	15	TGTGCCAGCAGCCAAGGGACAGGGGACACCGGGGAGCTGTTTTTT	CASSQGTGDTGELFF
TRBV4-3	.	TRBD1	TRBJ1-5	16	TGCGCCAGCAGCCAAGAATGGGGACAGGGTGGACAGCCCCAGCATTTT	CASSQEWGQGGQPQHF
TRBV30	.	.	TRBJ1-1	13	TGTGCCTGGAGGGGAGGGTGGAACACTGAAGCTTTCTTT	CAWRGGWNTEAFF
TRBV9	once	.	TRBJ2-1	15	TGTGCCAGCAGCGTAGAAAGTAGTTCCTACAATGAGCAGTTCTTC	CASSVESSSYNEQFF
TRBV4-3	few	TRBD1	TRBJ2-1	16	TGCGCCAGCAGCCCGAACCCGGGACAGGGGGCCAATGAGCAGTTCTTC	CASSPNPGQGANEQFF
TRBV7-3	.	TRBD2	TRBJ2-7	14	TGTGCCAGCGCTGCGGGACTAGCGATGAACGAGCAGTACTTC	CASAAGLAMNEQYF
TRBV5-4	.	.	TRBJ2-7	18	TGTGCCAGCAGCGATAGCGTCGGGGTTAACCTTCAATCCTACGAGCAGTACTTC	CASSDSVGVNLQSYEQYF
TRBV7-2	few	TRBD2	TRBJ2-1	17	TGTGCCAGCAGTCCCCAAGCGGGAGGGTGGTCATACAATGAGCAGTTCTTC	CASSPQAGGWSYNEQFF
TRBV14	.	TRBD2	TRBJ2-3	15	TGTGCCAGCAGCCGGGACGGGAGGGCCGGAGATACGCAGTATTTT	CASSRDGRAGDTQYF